The 10 T cell receptor beta chains listed next were all sequenced from one sample in a study of cytomegalovirus exposure and HLA in healthy donors. PCR primers comprised 60 Vbeta and 13 Jbeta primers. Profiled with immunoSEQ multiplex PCR; TCRdb holds only in-frame clones, not every one. Altogether roughly 200,000 clones are present, over 75% being singletons, with the ten largest covering 0.5% to 0.55%. Input material: PBMCs. The receptor set was obtained from a woman aged 50 to 60 in good health and CMV-seronegative.

The chain has TRBV19 and TRBJ1-2, with 8 bases identical to TRBD1. CDR3 size: 14 residues. CDR1 and CDR2 (germline): LNHDA, SQIVND (reference sequence). V dropped 8 bases and J dropped 4; count of bases not matched to a gene: 9. This chain's CDR3 is CASSDRALLYGYTF. The CDR3 DNA reads as TGTGCCAGTTCGGACAGGGCCCTCCTCTATGGCTACACCTTC.

The gene calls are TRBV5-6 and TRBJ2-6, with D uncertain. There are 17 residues in the CDR3. Deletions cut 0 bases from V and 1 base from J, with 11 bases between. Germline V gives CDR1 SGHDT, CDR2 YYEEEE. DNA for the CDR3: TGTGCCAGCAGCTTGGACGTAGTGAGGTCTGGGGCCAACGTCCTGACTTTC. Amino acid sequence: CASSLDVVRSGANVLTF.

The chain recombines TRBV28 with TRBJ1-2; D not resolved. V dropped 5 bases and J dropped 8 bases, with 9 bases sitting between them. CDR3 size: 11 residues. Germline loops: CDR1 MDHEN, CDR2 SYDVKM. Here the CDR3 reads CASSPRTGYTF. As DNA, the CDR3 is TGTGCCAGCAGTCCCCGTACAGGCTACACCTTC.

V and J are TRBV5-1 and TRBJ2-5, with a possible D match to TRBD1 (6 bases). The germline V and J ends were trimmed by 2 bases and 1 base, with 12 bases remaining between them. This CDR3 spans 15 amino acids. Germline CDR1 reads SGHRS; CDR2 reads YFSETQ. The CDR3 here is CASSFEVGAQETQYF. CDR3 nucleotides: TGCGCCAGCAGCTTCGAGGTGGGGGCCCAAGAGACCCAGTACTTC. Filled out from reference TRBV5-1 and TRBJ2-5, the complete variable domain reads KAGVTQTPRYLIKTRGQQVTLSCSPISGHRSVSWYQQTPGQGLQFLFEYFSETQRNKGNFPGRFSGRQFSNSRSEMNVSTLELGDSALYLCASSFEVGAQETQYFGPGTRLLVL.

This clone was observed a handful of times. The V call is TRBV9, the J call TRBJ1-1, with D tentatively TRBD1 (6 bases). CDR3 length equals 11 residues. Germline CDR1 and CDR2: SGDLS and YYNGEE. V was clipped by 8 bases and J by 8 bases, with 13 bases between them. The CDR3 bases are TGTGCCAGTGAGAGTACAGGGGAAGCTTTCTTT. Residues: CASESTGEAFF.

V usage is TRBV19 and J usage is TRBJ1-1; D not resolved. From germline, CDR1 is LNHDA and CDR2 SQIVND (reference sequence). With 9 bases removed from V and 5 bases from J, the gap between germline ends came to 19 bases. This CDR3 has 14 amino acids. Here the CDR3 reads CASRGLGARTEAFF. The CDR3, as DNA: TGTGCCAGCAGAGGACTTGGAGCAAGAACTGAAGCTTTCTTT.

This chain uses TRBV19 with TRBJ2-5; D may be TRBD1 (5 bases). The ends were cut back, 5 bases at V and 7 bases at J, with 14 bases in the middle. Germline CDR1 reads LNHDA; CDR2 reads SQIVND (reference sequence). The CDR3 loop spans 13 amino acids. This CDR3 is CASSPMGPGTQYF. In nucleotides, the CDR3 is TGTGCCAGTAGTCCAATGGGGCCGGGGACCCAGTACTTC.

The chain couples TRBV5-4 to TRBJ2-2; D uncertain. The CDR3 consists of 12 residues. Per the germline V gene, CDR1 is SGHNT and CDR2 is YYREEE (reference sequence). Trimming took off 0 bases at V and 7 bases at J, with 4 bases between the two ends. The CDR3 loop is CASSLAGGELFF. CDR3 DNA sequence: TGTGCCAGCAGCTTGGCCGGCGGGGAGCTGTTTTTT.

CDR3 sequence reads: CASSGLAGGRDNEQFF. CDR3 sequence (DNA): TGCGCCAGCAGCGGGCTAGCGGGAGGACGAGACAATGAGCAGTTCTTC. The chain recombines TRBV5-1 with TRBJ2-1; 11 nucleotides match TRBD2. In germline, CDR1 is SGHRS, CDR2 YFSETQ. CDR3 size: 16 residues. J lost 5 bases, V lost 4 bases, and 8 bases had no gene match.

The J gene is TRBJ2-1, the V gene TRBV2; tentative D call: TRBD2 (5 bases). CDR1 is SNHLY and CDR2 is FYNNEI in the germline V gene. This CDR3 comprises 15 residues. Between the trimmed V and J ends, which lost 6 bases and 4 bases, there was a span of 16 bases. CDR3 in DNA: TGTGCCAGCAGCGACGAGGGTCCCATATACAATGAGCAGTTCTTC. Its translation: CASSDEGPIYNEQFF.